The 14 T cell receptor beta chains reported below all come from one sample, sequenced in a study of human T cells and chemical hapten exposure. Time point here: patch test 1, 2 weeks after DPC sensitization. Treatment indicated: therapeutic diphenylcyclopropenone sensitization with weekly scalp DPC. MiXCR, applied by TCRdb to the RACE reads, yields one record per CDR3 protein. The table shows fewer than 100,000 distinct CDR3 sequences, with about an eighth occurring only once. The source material was whole blood, sampled in connection with sensitization to the hapten diphenylcyclopropenone (DPC). Receptor source: a woman aged 60-75 years with alopecia areata. Some clones in this sample may be carry-over from other donors' samples.

This clonotype appeared a few times. This chain links TRBV23-1 with TRBJ2-3, with 11 bases identical to TRBD2. TRBV23-1 is assigned to the ORF class and has an uncertain function. The trim removed 5 bases at V and 0 bases at J, leaving 10 bases unmatched. CDR3 length: 18 amino acids. The CDR3 nucleotides read TGCGCCAGCAGTAATGGGACTAGCGGCCCCCTAAGCACAGATACGCAGTATTTT. Protein product: CASSNGTSGPLSTDTQYF.

This clonotype was counted many times. The CDR3 coding sequence is TGTGCCAGCAGCTTAAACGGGGGGCCTTCCAATGAGCAGTTCTTC. Protein: CASSLNGGPSNEQFF. The chain joins TRBV7-2 to TRBJ2-1; D may be TRBD2 (7 bases). Germline V CDR1 and CDR2: SGHTA, FQGNSA. The V end was cut by 2 bases, the J end by 6 bases, with 14 bases between. The CDR3 contains 15 residues.

In this sample, this clonotype turned up a few times. The chain combines TRBV20-1 with TRBJ2-7; D is possibly TRBD1 or TRBD2 (5 bases each). This CDR3 is built from 12 residues. In germline, CDR1 is DFQATT, CDR2 SNEGSKA (reference sequence). V was clipped by 8 bases and J by 6 bases, with 17 bases between them. CDR3 amino acids: CSLATLGTEQYF. In DNA, the CDR3 is TGCAGTCTTGCGACTTTAGGGACCGAGCAGTACTTC.

The V call is TRBV5-1, the J call TRBJ2-6, with D tentatively TRBD1 (5 bases). The CDR3 sequence is 14 residues long. Germline lookup yields CDR1 SGHRS and CDR2 YFSETQ. The V gene lost 6 bases and the J gene lost 0 bases, with 7 bases spanning the gap. This CDR3 reads CASNTGSGANVLTF. The CDR3 DNA sequence: TGCGCCAGCAATACAGGCTCTGGGGCCAACGTCCTGACTTTC.

The V gene is TRBV11-1, the J gene TRBJ2-5; TRBD1 agrees at 8 bases. In germline, CDR1 is SGHAT, CDR2 FQDESV (reference sequence). Trimming at V came to 4 bases and at J to 7 bases, leaving 8 bases not matched to a gene. The length of the CDR3 is 14 residues. For the CDR3, the DNA is TGTGCCAGCAGCTCAAAGGACAGGGCTGGGACCCAGTACTTC. It yields the protein CASSSKDRAGTQYF.

The V gene is TRBV15, the J gene TRBJ1-5, with 8 bases identical to TRBD1. The ends lost 3 bases at V and 4 bases at J; junction bases unmatched: 5. The CDR3 loop spans 15 amino acids. Germline loops: CDR1 LNHNV, CDR2 YYDKDF (reference sequence). This CDR3 reads CATSSEQGENQPQHF. The DNA for the CDR3 is TGTGCCACCAGCAGCGAACAGGGGGAAAATCAGCCCCAGCATTTT.

This clonotype showed up many times. The V call is TRBV9, the J call TRBJ2-7; D is perhaps TRBD1 (6 bases). This CDR3 has 13 residues. V lost 9 bases to trimming and J lost 5 bases, with 18 bases between them. Germline CDR1 is SGDLS and CDR2 is YYNGEE. The CDR3 protein is CATSRDNWDEQYF. CDR3 DNA sequence: TGTGCCACGTCACGGGACAATTGGGACGAGCAGTACTTC.

The chain carries TRBV9 and TRBJ2-2; TRBD1 or TRBD2 may be the D gene (5 bases each). Germline CDR1 is SGDLS and CDR2 is YYNGEE. This CDR3 comprises 15 residues. The V end lost 5 bases, the J end lost 6 bases, and 17 bases lay between the germline ends. As DNA, the CDR3 is TGTGCCAGCAGAGAGGGGTATGCTTTGTCCGGGGAGCTGTTTTTT. Amino acid sequence: CASREGYALSGELFF.

This clonotype was seen many times. V is TRBV6-1 and J is TRBJ1-6; maybe TRBD1 (6 bases). Trimming pared 11 bases from V and 0 bases from J, leaving 20 bases between. Germline loops: CDR1 MNHNS, CDR2 SASEGT. The CDR3 loop spans 17 amino acids. The CDR3 DNA reads TGTGCCGGAACATTGGGCAGGGGAAGCTCCTATAATTCACCCCTCCACTTT. Its translation: CAGTLGRGSSYNSPLHF.

This clonotype was counted at least ten times. The chain links TRBV30 to TRBJ2-1, with 11 bases fitting TRBD2. Germline CDR1 and CDR2: GTSNPN and SVGIG (reference sequence). V trimming: 2 bases; J trimming: 3 bases; junction bases outside the gene matches: 6. The CDR3 consists of 16 residues. In DNA, the CDR3 is TGTGCCTGGAGTCCCACGGGACTAGCGGACTACAATGAGCAGTTCTTC. It encodes CAWSPTGLADYNEQFF.

The rearrangement links TRBV3-1 to TRBJ2-7; 10 bases align to TRBD2. Germline assignment: CDR1 LGHDT and CDR2 YNNKEL (reference sequence). V trimming: 3 bases; J trimming: 7 bases; junction bases outside the gene matches: 6. The CDR3 is made up of 14 amino acids. In nucleotides, the CDR3 is TGTGCCAGCAGCCAGCTAGCGGGGGTCTGGGAGCAGTACTTC. This encodes CASSQLAGVWEQYF.

In this sample, this clonotype turned up many times. J is TRBJ2-2 and V is TRBV7-8; 9 nucleotides agree with TRBD2. The ends lost 5 bases at V and 6 bases at J; junction bases unmatched: 10. CDR1 and CDR2 from the germline V gene are SGHVS and FQNEAQ. CDR3 length: 16 residues. The CDR3 protein is CASSPSWRGGAGELFF. In DNA, the CDR3 is TGTGCCAGCAGCCCCAGTTGGCGGGGGGGCGCCGGGGAGCTGTTTTTT.

The rearrangement uses TRBV5-4 and TRBJ2-7; D may correspond to TRBD1 or TRBD2 (6 bases each). Germline CDR1 is SGHNT and CDR2 is YYREEE (reference sequence). Between the trimmed V and J ends, which lost 3 bases and 6 bases, there was a span of 19 bases. The CDR3 has 15 amino acids. CDR3 sequence (DNA): TGTGCCAGCAGCTCGCCCGGGGGCGCGTATTCCGAGCAGTACTTC. This codes for CASSSPGGAYSEQYF.

This clonotype has ten or more counts. The chain uses TRBV20-1 and TRBJ2-7; 10 bases align to TRBD2. This CDR3 spans 14 amino acids. Germline CDR1 is DFQATT and CDR2 is SNEGSKA (reference sequence). CDR3 protein: CSAPLAGHSYEQYF. The CDR3 DNA reads as TGCAGCGCCCCACTAGCGGGGCACTCCTACGAGCAGTACTTC.